The T cell receptor (beta chain) described here comes from a study of CD8 T cells in ankylosing spondylitis. Overall study results and limits: It appeared that ankylosing spondylitis blood was characterized by a TCR beta motif of several highly homologous variants.

Of note for this clonotype: Its antigen is unknown.

Between the trimmed V and J ends, which lost 4 bases and 7 bases, there was a span of 9 bases. Germline CDR1 LNHNV, CDR2 YYDKDF (reference sequence). This CDR3 spans 12 amino acids. Libraries of TCR beta came from quantitative 5'-RACE with molecular barcodes. Each CDR3 protein is one row after TCRdb ran MiXCR on the 5' RACE reads. Here the sample spans around 180,000 distinct CDR3 sequences, about 20% being singletons. The TCR was taken from a male donor between 10 and 30 years old with ankylosing spondylitis or in good health (not recorded which). Sequenced input: blood, either unsorted or a sorted T cell fraction (not recorded which). The V and J genes are TRBV15 and TRBJ2-3, with no clear D. The CDR3 DNA reads TGTGCCACCAGCAACCGACCACATACGCAGTATTTT. This codes for CATSNRPHTQYF.